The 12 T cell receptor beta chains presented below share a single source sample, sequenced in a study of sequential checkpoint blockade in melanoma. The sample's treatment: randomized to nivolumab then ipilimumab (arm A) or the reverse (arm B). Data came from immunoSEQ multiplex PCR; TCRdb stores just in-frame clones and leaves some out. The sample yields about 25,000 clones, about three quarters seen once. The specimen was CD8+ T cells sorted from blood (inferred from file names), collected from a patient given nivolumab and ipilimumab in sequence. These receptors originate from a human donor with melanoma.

CDR3 nucleotide sequence: TGCGCCAGCAGCCAAGGATTACGTGGCAGGGGGCTCCAAGAGACCCAGTACTTC. Translation: CASSQGLRGRGLQETQYF. The V call is TRBV4-3, the J call TRBJ2-5; TRBD1 aligns across 8 bases. There are 18 residues in the CDR3. Germline V CDR1 and CDR2: LGHNA, YSLEER. V shed 1 base and J 1 base; nucleotides not matched to a gene: 11.

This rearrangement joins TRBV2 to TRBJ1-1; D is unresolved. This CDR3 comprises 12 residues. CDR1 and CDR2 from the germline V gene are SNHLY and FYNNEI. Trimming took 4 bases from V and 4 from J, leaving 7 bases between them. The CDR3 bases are TGTGCCAGCAGTGTGTCGTCCACTGAAGCTTTCTTT. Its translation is CASSVSSTEAFF.

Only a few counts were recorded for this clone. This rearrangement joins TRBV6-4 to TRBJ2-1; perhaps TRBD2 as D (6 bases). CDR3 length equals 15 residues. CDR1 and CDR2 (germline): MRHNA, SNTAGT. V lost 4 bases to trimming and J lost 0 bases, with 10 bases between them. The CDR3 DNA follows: TGTGCCAGCAGTGCGGGGGTAGGCTCCTACAATGAGCAGTTCTTC. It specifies CASSAGVGSYNEQFF.

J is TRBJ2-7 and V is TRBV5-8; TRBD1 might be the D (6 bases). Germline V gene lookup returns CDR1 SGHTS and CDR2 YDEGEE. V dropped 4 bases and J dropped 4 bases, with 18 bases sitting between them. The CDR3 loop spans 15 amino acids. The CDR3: CASSPGLQGPYEQYF. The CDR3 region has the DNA TGTGCCAGCAGCCCGGGTCTACAGGGACCTTACGAGCAGTACTTC.

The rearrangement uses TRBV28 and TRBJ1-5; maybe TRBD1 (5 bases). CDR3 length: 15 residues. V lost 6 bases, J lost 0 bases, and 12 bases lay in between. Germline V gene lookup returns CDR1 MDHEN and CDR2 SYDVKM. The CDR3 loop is CASSPTEYSNQPQHF. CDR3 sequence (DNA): TGTGCCAGCAGCCCGACAGAGTATAGCAATCAGCCCCAGCATTTT.

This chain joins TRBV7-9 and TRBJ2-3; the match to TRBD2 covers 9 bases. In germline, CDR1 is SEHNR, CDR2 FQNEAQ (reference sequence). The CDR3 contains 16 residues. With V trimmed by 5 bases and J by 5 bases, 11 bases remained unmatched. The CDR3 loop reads CASSPWLAGLQDTQYF. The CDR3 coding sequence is TGTGCCAGCAGCCCGTGGCTAGCGGGACTGCAAGATACGCAGTATTTT.

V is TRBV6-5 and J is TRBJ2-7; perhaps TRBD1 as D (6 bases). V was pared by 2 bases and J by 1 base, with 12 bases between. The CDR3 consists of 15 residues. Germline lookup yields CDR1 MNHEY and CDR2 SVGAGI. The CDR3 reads CASSYPRGGSYEQYF. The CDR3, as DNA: TGTGCCAGCAGTTACCCCAGGGGTGGGTCCTACGAGCAGTACTTC.

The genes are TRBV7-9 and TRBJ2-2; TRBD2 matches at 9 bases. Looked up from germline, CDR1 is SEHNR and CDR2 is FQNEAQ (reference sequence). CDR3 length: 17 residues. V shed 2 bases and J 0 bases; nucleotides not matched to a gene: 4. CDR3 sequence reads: CASSLPLAGPNTGELFF. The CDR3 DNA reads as TGTGCCAGCAGCTTACCGCTAGCGGGACCGAACACCGGGGAGCTGTTTTTT.

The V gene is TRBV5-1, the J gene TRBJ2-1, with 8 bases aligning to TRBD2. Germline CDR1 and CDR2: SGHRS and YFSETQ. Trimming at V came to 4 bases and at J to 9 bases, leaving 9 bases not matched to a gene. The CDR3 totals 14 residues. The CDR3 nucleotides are TGCGCCAGCAGCACGACTAGCGAGAGCGCTGAGCAGTTCTTC. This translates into CASSTTSESAEQFF.

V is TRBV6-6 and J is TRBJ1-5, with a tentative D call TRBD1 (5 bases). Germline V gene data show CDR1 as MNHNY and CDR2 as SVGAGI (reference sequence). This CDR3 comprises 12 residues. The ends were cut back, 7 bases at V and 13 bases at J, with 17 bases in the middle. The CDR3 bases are TGTGCCAGCAATCAGGAACAGGCAAGGCAGCATTTT. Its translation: CASNQEQARQHF.

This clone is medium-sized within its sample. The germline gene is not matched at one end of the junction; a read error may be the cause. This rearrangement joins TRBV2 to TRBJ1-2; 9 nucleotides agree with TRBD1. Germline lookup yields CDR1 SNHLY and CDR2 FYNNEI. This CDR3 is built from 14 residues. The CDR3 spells CASSGTGAQLSPPF. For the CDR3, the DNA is TGTGCCAGCAGTGGGACAGGGGCTCAGCTTTCCCCCCCTTTC.

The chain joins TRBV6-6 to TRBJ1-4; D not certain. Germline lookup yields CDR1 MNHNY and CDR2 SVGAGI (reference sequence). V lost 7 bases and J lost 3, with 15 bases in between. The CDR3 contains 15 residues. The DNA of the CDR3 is TGTGCCAGCACCACCTCTCGAGCGCCTAATGAAAAACTGTTTTTT. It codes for CASTTSRAPNEKLFF.